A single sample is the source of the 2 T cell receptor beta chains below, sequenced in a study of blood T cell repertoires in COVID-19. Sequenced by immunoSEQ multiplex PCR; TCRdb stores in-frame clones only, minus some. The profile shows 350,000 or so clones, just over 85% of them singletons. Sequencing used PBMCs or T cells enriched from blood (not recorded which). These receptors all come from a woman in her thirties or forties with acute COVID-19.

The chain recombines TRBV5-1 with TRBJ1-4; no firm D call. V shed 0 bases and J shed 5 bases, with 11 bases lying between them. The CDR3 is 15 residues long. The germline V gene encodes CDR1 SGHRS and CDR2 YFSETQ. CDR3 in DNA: TGCGCCAGCAGCTTGGTCTACGGGGAGAATGAAAAACTGTTTTTT. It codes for CASSLVYGENEKLFF.

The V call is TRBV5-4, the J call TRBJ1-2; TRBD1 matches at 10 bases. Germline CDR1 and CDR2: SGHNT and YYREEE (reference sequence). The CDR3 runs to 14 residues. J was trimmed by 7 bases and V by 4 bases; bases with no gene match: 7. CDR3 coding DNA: TGTGCCAGCAGCGGAAGACAGGGGGCTACTGGCTACACCTTC. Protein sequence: CASSGRQGATGYTF.